A selection of T cell receptor beta chains follows, all from one sample in a study of T cells in localized non-small cell lung cancer. Here immunoSEQ multiplex PCR was the method, and the copy in TCRdb shows in-frame clones only, minus some. The sample consists of over 20,000 clones, around 93% of them appearing once. Here the sequenced sample was peripheral blood, taken before any cancer treatment. These receptors came from a female donor of 60 years or more with stage II squamous cell lung carcinoma. Each CDR3 is given with its conserved first and last residue. D genes are given only for firm matches.

v_call	d_call	j_call	cdr3_aa	cdr3_nt
TRBV28	-	TRBJ1-1	CASRVNTEAFF	TGTGCCAGCAGGGTTAACACTGAAGCTTTCTTT
TRBV5-1	TRBD1	TRBJ2-3	CASSVRGPAQYF	TGCGCCAGCAGTGTCAGGGGGCCTGCGCAGTATTTT
TRBV7-8	TRBD1	TRBJ1-5	CASSLRPGTGNQPQHF	TGTGCCAGCAGCTTACGCCCTGGGACAGGCAATCAGCCCCAGCATTTT
TRBV18	TRBD1	TRBJ2-3	CASSPAVGQGADTQYF	TGTGCCAGCTCACCCGCGGTGGGACAGGGGGCAGATACGCAGTATTTT
TRBV28	-	TRBJ2-7	CASSLGRKQYF	TGTGCCAGCAGTTTAGGGCGAAAGCAGTACTTC
TRBV14	-	TRBJ1-2	CASSQVPTASLYGYTF	TGTGCCAGCAGCCAAGTCCCGACTGCGAGCCTCTATGGCTACACCTTC
TRBV18	-	TRBJ2-7	CASSPIRDGPEQYF	TGTGCCAGCTCACCAATTAGGGACGGCCCCGAGCAGTACTTC
TRBV5-1	-	TRBJ2-3	CASSFPGAGDTQYF	TGCGCCAGCAGCTTCCCAGGGGCGGGAGATACGCAGTATTTT
TRBV5-4	TRBD2	TRBJ2-1	CASSGAGGLSGYLNEQFF	TGTGCCAGCAGCGGGGCGGGGGGACTGTCTGGGTACCTCAATGAGCAGTTCTTC
TRBV6-1	TRBD2	TRBJ2-7	CASSEGASGSTHEQYF	TGTGCCAGCAGTGAAGGGGCTAGCGGGAGCACCCACGAGCAGTACTTC
TRBV10-3	-	TRBJ1-2	CAISESWSRARSYGYTF	TGTGCCATCAGTGAGTCTTGGTCCCGGGCCCGGAGCTATGGCTACACCTTC
TRBV7-9	TRBD1	TRBJ1-4	CASSLEDRYNEKLFF	TGTGCCAGCAGCTTAGAGGACAGGTATAATGAAAAACTGTTTTTT